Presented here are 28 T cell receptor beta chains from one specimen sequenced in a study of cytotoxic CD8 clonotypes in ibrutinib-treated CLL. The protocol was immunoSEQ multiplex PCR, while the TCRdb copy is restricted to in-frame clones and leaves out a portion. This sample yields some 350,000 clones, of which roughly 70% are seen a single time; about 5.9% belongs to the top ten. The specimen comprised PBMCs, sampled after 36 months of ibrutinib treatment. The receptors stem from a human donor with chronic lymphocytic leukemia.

The CDR3 nucleotides read TGTGCCAGCAGCTTAGGGAAAGGGGGACTAGCGGTCTACAATGAGCAGTTCTTC. Translation gives CASSLGKGGLAVYNEQFF. The V call is TRBV11-2, the J call TRBJ2-1, with TRBD2 matching 11 bases. Germline CDR1 reads SGHAT; CDR2 reads FQNNGV. Trimming took 1 base from V and 3 from J; bases not matched to a gene: 8. This CDR3 region has 18 residues.

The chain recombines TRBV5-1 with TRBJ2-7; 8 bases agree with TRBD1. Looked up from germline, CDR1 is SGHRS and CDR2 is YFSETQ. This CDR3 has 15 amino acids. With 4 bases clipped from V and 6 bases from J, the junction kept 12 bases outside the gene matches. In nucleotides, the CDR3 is TGCGCCAGCAGCCCTGGGCAGGGGGCTTTGGTCGAGCAGTACTTC. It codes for CASSPGQGALVEQYF.

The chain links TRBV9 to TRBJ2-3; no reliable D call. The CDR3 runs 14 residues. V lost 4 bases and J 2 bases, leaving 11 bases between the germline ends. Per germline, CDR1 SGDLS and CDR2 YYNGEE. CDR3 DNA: TGTGCCAGCAGCCTTTCCTCCCACACAGATACGCAGTATTTT. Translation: CASSLSSHTDTQYF.

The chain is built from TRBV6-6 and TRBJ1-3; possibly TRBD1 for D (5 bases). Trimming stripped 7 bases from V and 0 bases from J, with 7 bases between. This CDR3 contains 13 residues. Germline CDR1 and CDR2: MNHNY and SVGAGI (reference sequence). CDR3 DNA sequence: TGTGCCAGCAATCAGGGCTCTGGAAACACCATATATTTT. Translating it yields CASNQGSGNTIYF.

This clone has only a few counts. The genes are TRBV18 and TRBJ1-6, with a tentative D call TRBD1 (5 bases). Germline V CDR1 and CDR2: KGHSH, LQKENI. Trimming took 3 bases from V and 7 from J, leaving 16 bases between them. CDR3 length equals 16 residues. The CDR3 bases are TGTGCCAGCTCACCCCGGGACGGCCCGGGGAATTCACCCCTCCACTTT. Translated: CASSPRDGPGNSPLHF. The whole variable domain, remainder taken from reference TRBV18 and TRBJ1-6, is NAGVMQNPRHLVRRRGQEARLRCSPMKGHSHVYWYRQLPEEGLKFMVYLQKENIIDESGMPKERFSAEFPKEGPSILRIQQVVRGDSAAYFCASSPRDGPGNSPLHFGNGTRLTVT.

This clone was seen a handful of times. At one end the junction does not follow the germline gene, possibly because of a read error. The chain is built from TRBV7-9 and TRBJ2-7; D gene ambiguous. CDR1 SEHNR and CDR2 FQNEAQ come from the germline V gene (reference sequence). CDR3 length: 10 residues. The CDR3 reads CASSLAGLEF. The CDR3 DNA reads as TGTGCCAGCAGCTTAGCAGGCCTGGAGTTC.

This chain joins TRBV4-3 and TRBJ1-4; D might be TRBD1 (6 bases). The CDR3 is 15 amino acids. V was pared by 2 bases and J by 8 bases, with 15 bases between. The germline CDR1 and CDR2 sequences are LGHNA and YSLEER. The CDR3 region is CASSQKTGFYEKLFF. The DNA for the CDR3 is TGCGCCAGCAGCCAAAAAACAGGGTTTTACGAAAAACTGTTTTTT.

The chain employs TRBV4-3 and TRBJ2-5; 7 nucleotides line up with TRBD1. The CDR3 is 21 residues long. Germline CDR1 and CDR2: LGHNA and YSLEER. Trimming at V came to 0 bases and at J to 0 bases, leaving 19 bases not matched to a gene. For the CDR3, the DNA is TGCGCCAGCAGCCAAGAGGGGGTTCATATTGGGACAGCGATAAACCAAGAGACCCAGTACTTC. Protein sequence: CASSQEGVHIGTAINQETQYF.

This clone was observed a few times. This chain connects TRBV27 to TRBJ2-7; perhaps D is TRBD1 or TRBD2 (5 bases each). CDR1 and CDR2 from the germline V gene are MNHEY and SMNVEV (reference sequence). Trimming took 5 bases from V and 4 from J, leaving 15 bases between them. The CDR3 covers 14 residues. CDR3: CASSPKGSIYEQYF. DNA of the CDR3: TGTGCCAGCAGTCCTAAGGGGAGTATTTACGAGCAGTACTTC.

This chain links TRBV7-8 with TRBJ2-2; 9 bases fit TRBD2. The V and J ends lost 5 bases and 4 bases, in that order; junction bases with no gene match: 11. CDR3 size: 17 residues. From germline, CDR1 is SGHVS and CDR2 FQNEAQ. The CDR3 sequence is CASSKERAGGRTGELFF. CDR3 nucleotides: TGTGCCAGCAGCAAGGAGCGGGCGGGGGGGCGCACCGGGGAGCTGTTTTTT.

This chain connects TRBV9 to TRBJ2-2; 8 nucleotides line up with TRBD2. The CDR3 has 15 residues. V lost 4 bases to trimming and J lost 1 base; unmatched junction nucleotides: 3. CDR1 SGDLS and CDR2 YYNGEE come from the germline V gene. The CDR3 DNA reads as TGTGCCAGCAGCCCCGGGGGGGTGAACACCGGGGAGCTGTTTTTT. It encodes CASSPGGVNTGELFF.

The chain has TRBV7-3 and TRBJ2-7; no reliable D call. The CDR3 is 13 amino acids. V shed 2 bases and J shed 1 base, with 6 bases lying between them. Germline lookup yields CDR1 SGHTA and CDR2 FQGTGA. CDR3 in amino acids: CASSLSVSYEQYF. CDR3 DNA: TGTGCCAGCAGCTTATCAGTTTCCTACGAGCAGTACTTC.

DNA of the CDR3: TGTGCCAGCAAGAAGACAGGGACGAACACCGGGGAGCTGTTTTTT. Translated, it gives CASKKTGTNTGELFF. The chain recombines TRBV6-1 with TRBJ2-2; 7 bases match TRBD1. Trimming cost V 7 bases and J 0 bases; bases outside gene matches: 5. The germline gives CDR1 MNHNS, CDR2 SASEGT. The CDR3 has 15 amino acids.

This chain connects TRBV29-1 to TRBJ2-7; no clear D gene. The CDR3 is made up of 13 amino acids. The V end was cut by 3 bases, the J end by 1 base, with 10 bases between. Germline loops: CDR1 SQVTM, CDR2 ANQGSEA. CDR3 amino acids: CSVEELHSYEQYF. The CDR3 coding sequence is TGCAGCGTTGAGGAGCTCCATTCCTACGAGCAGTACTTC.

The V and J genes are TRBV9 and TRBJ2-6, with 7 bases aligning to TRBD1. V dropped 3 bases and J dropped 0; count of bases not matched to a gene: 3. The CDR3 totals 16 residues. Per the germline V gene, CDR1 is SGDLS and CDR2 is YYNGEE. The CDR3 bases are TGTGCCAGCAGCGGGGGACAGAGCTCTGGGGCCAACGTCCTGACTTTC. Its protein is CASSGGQSSGANVLTF.

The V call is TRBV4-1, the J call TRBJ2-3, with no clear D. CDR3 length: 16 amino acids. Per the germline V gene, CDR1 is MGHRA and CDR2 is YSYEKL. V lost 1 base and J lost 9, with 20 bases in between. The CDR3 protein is CASSQVSSGGAATQYF. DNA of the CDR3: TGCGCCAGCAGCCAAGTCAGTTCGGGCGGCGCGGCCACGCAGTATTTT.

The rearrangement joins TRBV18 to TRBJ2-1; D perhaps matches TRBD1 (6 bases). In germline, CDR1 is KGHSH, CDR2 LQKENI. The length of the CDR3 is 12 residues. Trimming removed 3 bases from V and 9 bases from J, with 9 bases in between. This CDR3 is CASSPTGSEQFF. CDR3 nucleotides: TGTGCCAGCTCACCTACAGGGTCTGAGCAGTTCTTC. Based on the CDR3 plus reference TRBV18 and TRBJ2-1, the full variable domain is NAGVMQNPRHLVRRRGQEARLRCSPMKGHSHVYWYRQLPEEGLKFMVYLQKENIIDESGMPKERFSAEFPKEGPSILRIQQVVRGDSAAYFCASSPTGSEQFFGPGTRLTVL.

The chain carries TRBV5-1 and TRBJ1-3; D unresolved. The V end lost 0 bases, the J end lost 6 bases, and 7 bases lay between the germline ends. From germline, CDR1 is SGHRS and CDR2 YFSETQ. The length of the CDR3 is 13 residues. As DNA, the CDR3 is TGCGCCAGCAGCTTGGGAAGTTTAAACACCATATATTTT. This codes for CASSLGSLNTIYF. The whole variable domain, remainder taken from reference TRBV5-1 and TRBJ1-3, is KAGVTQTPRYLIKTRGQQVTLSCSPISGHRSVSWYQQTPGQGLQFLFEYFSETQRNKGNFPGRFSGRQFSNSRSEMNVSTLELGDSALYLCASSLGSLNTIYFGEGSWLTVV.

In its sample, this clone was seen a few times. The CDR3 sequence is CAIGSGTRRETQYF. CDR3 DNA: TGTGCCATCGGTTCGGGGACTAGACGAGAGACCCAGTACTTC. The chain joins TRBV10-3 to TRBJ2-5, with 8 bases identical to TRBD2. The CDR3 length is 14 residues. Germline values: CDR1 ENHRY, CDR2 SYGVKD. The J segment lost 4 bases and the V segment lost 8 bases, leaving 9 bases of the junction unmatched.

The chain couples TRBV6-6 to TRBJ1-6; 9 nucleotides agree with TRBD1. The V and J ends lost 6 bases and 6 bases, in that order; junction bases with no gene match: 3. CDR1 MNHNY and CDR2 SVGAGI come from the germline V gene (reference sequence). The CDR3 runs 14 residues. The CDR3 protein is CASRGQGLNSPLHF. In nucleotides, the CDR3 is TGTGCCAGCAGAGGACAGGGGCTTAATTCACCCCTCCACTTT.

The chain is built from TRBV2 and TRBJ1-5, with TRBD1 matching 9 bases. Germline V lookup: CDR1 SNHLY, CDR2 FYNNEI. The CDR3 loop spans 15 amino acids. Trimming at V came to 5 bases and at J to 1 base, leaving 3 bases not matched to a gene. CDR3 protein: CASSLGQGSNQPQHF. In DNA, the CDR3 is TGTGCCAGCAGTCTGGGACAGGGAAGCAATCAGCCCCAGCATTTT.

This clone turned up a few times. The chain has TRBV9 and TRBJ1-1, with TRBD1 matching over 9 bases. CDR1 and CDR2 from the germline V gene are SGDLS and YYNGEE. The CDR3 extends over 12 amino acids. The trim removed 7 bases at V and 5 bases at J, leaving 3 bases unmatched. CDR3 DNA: TGTGCCAGCGGGACAGGGATTACTGAAGCTTTCTTT. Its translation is CASGTGITEAFF.

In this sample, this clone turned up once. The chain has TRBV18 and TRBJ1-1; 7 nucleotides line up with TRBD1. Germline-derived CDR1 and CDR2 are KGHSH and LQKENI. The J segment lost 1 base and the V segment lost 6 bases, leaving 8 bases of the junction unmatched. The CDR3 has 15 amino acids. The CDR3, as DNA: TGTGCCAGCTCTCCCAGGGGGGCGGCGAACACTGAAGCTTTCTTT. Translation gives CASSPRGAANTEAFF.

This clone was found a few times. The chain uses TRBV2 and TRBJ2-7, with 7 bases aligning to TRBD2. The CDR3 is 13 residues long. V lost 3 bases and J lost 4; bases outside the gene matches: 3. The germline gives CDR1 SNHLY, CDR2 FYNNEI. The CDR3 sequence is CASSEWGGYEQYF. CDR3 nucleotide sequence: TGTGCCAGCAGTGAGTGGGGGGGTTACGAGCAGTACTTC.

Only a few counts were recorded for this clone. The CDR3 bases are TGTGCCAGCAGCGGGGGGGCGTACGAGCAGTACTTC. Translation gives CASSGGAYEQYF. This chain joins TRBV5-8 and TRBJ2-7; D is perhaps TRBD2 (7 bases). The germline gives CDR1 SGHTS, CDR2 YDEGEE. V was clipped by 4 bases and J by 4 bases, with 9 bases between them. The CDR3 extends over 12 amino acids.

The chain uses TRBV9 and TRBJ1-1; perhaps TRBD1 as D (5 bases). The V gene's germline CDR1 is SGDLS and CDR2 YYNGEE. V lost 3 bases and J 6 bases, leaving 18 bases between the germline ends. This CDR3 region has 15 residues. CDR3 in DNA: TGTGCCAGCAGCGGAAGGGGAATCCCGGGGGCTGAAGCTTTCTTT. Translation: CASSGRGIPGAEAFF.

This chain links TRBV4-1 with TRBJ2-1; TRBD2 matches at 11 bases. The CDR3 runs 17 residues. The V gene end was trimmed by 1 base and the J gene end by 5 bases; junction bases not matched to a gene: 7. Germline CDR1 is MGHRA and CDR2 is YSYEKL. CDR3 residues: CASSQVQGLAANNEQFF. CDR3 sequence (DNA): TGCGCCAGCAGCCAAGTCCAGGGACTAGCGGCGAACAATGAGCAGTTCTTC.

CDR3 loop: CASSPGLVGTDTQYF. CDR3 nucleotide sequence: TGTGCCAGCAGCCCAGGACTAGTTGGGACAGATACGCAGTATTTT. The chain is built from TRBV7-9 and TRBJ2-3; 7 positions match TRBD2. The CDR3 spans 15 residues. Unmatched junction bases numbered 8, after V lost 5 bases and J lost 3 bases. Germline CDR1 and CDR2: SEHNR and FQNEAQ (reference sequence). Combining the CDR3 with reference TRBV7-9 and TRBJ2-3 gives the whole variable domain DTGVSQNPRHKITKRGQNVTFRCDPISEHNRLYWYRQTLGQGPEFLTYFQNEAQLEKSRLLSDRFSAERPKGSFSTLEIQRTEQGDSAMYLCASSPGLVGTDTQYFGPGTRLTVL.